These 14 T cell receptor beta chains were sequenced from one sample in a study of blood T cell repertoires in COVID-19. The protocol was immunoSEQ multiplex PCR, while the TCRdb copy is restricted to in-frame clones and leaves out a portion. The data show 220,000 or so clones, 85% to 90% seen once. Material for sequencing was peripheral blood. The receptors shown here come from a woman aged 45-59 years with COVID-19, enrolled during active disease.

The CDR3 loop is CATSRPGQGTADTQYF. CDR3 DNA: TGTGCCACCAGCCGCCCGGGACAGGGGACAGCAGATACGCAGTATTTT. J is TRBJ2-3 and V is TRBV15; 10 bases match TRBD1. The germline CDR1 and CDR2 sequences are LNHNV and YYDKDF (reference sequence). V was pared by 5 bases and J by 4 bases, with 9 bases of the junction left unmatched. This CDR3 is built from 16 residues.

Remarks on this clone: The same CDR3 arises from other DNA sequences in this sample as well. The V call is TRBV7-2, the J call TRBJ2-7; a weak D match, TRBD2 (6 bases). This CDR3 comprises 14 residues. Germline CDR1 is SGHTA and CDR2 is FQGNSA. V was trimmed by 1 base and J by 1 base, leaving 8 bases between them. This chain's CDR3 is CASSLGGVSYEQYF. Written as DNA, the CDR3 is TGTGCCAGCAGCTTAGGCGGGGTTTCCTACGAGCAGTACTTC.

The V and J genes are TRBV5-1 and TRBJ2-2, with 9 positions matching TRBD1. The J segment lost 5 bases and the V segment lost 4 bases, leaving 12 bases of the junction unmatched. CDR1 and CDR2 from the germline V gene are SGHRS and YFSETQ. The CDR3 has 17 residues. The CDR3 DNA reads TGCGCCAGCAGCCCGAGTACCGGGACAGGGAGAACCGGGGAGCTGTTTTTT. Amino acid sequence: CASSPSTGTGRTGELFF. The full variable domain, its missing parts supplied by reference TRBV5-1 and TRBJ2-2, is KAGVTQTPRYLIKTRGQQVTLSCSPISGHRSVSWYQQTPGQGLQFLFEYFSETQRNKGNFPGRFSGRQFSNSRSEMNVSTLELGDSALYLCASSPSTGTGRTGELFFGEGSRLTVL.

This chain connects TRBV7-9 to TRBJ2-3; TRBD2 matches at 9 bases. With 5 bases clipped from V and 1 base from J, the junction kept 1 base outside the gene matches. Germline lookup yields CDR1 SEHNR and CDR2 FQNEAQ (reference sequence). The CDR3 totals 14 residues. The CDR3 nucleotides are TGTGCCAGCAGCCCTAGCGGGGGCACAGATACGCAGTATTTT. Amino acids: CASSPSGGTDTQYF.

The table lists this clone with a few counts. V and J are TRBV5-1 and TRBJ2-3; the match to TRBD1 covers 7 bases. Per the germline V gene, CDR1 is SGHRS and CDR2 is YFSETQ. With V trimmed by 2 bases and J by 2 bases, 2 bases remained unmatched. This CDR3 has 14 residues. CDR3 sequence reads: CASSFEGATDTQYF. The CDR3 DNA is TGCGCCAGCAGCTTCGAGGGGGCCACAGATACGCAGTATTTT.

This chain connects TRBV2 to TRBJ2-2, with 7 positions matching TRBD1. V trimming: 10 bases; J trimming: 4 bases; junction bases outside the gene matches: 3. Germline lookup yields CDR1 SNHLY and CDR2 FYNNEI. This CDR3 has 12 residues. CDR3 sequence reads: CATTGVTGELFF. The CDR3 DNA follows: TGTGCCACTACAGGGGTCACCGGGGAGCTGTTTTTT.

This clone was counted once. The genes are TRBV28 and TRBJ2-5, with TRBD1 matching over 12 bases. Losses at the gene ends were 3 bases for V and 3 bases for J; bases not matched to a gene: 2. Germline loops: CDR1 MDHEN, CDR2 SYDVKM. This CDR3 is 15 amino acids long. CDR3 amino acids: CASSLGTGGEETQYF. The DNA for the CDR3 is TGTGCCAGCAGTTTGGGGACAGGGGGCGAAGAGACCCAGTACTTC.

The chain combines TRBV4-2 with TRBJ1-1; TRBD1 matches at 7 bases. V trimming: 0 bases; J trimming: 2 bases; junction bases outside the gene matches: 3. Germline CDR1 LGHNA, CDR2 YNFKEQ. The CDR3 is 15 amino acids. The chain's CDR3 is CASSQEGTDNTEAFF. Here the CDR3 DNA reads TGTGCCAGCAGCCAAGAAGGGACAGACAACACTGAAGCTTTCTTT.

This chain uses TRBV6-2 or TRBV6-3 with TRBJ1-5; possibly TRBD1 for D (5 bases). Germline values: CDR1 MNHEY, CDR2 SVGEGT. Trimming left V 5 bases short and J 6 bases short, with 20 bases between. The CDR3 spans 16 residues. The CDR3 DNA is TGTGCCAGCAGTACACCAGGGATTGGTCCAGCTCAGCCCCAGCATTTT. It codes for CASSTPGIGPAQPQHF.

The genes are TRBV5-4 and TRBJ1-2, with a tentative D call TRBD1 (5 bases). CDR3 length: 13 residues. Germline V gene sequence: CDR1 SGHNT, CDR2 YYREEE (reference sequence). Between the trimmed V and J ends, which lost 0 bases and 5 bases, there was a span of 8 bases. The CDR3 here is CASSLVSGYGYTF. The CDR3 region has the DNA TGTGCCAGCAGCTTGGTTTCAGGGTATGGCTACACCTTC.

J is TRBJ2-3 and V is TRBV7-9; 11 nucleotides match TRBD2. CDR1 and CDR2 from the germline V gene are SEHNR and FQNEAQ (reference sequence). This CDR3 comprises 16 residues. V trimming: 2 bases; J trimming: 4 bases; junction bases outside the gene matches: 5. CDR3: CASSLPTSGEADTQYF. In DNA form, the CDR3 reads TGTGCCAGCAGCTTACCGACTAGCGGGGAGGCAGATACGCAGTATTTT. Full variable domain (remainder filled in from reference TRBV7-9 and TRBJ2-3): DTGVSQNPRHKITKRGQNVTFRCDPISEHNRLYWYRQTLGQGPEFLTYFQNEAQLEKSRLLSDRFSAERPKGSFSTLEIQRTEQGDSAMYLCASSLPTSGEADTQYFGPGTRLTVL.

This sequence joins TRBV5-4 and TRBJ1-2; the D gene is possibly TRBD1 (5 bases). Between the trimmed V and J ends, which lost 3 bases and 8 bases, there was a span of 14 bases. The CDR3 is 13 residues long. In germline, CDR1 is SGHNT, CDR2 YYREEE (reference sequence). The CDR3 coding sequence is TGTGCCAGCAGCTCGGTTCGGGGGGAAGGCTACACCTTC. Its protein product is CASSSVRGEGYTF.

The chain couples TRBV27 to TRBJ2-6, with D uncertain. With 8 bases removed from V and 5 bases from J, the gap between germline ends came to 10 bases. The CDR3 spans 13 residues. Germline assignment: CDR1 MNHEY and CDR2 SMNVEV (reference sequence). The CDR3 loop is CASSPGWANVLTF. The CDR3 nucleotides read TGTGCCAGCTCCCCCGGGTGGGCCAACGTCCTGACTTTC.

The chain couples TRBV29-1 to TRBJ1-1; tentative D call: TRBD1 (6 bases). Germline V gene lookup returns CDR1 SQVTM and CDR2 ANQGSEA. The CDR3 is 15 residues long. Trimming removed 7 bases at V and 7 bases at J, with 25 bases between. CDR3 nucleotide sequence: TGCAGCGCGGAAGGGGGAGGGGGTATCGGTGGTGAAGCTTTCTTT. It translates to CSAEGGGGIGGEAFF.